The rows below give T cell receptor beta chains drawn from one sample of a study of vaccination and CD4 T cells after COVID-19. These receptors have no known antigen. Via MiXCR, TCRdb re-called the PCR reads, giving one row per CDR3 protein. The sample lists about 15,000 distinct CDR3 sequences, 45% to 60% occurring once. Input material: CD4+ T cells from blood, cultured in vitro. The source is a human donor who had recovered from COVID-19. The CDR3 runs from the conserved cysteine through the conserved F or W. The D gene is left open where the match is weak. The size field is filled for only some rows; it gives once, few, many or a size class.

d_call,clone_size,j_call,v_call,cdr3_nt,cdr3_aa
NA,NA,TRBJ1-6,TRBV5-8,TGTGCCACCACCCGGGACTCCGGGGATTCACCCCTCCACTTT,CATTRDSGDSPLHF
NA,NA,TRBJ1-2,TRBV2,TGTGCCAGCAGTGATAGGGCCAGTTCCTATGGCTACACCTTC,CASSDRASSYGYTF
NA,NA,TRBJ1-6,TRBV9,TGTGCCAGCAGCGTAGGAGGGTCCCAGGCACCCCTCCACTTT,CASSVGGSQAPLHF
TRBD1,few,TRBJ1-1,TRBV6-1,TGTGCCAGCAGTCCCTTGACAGGGTTAATGAACACTGAAGCTTTCTTT,CASSPLTGLMNTEAFF
TRBD2,NA,TRBJ2-1,TRBV7-9,TGTGCCAGCAGCTTAAGCGTAGGAGGCGGGAGCTCCTACAATGAGCAGTTCTTC,CASSLSVGGGSSYNEQFF
NA,NA,TRBJ1-2,TRBV6-1,TGTGCCAACAGTGAAGGTGGGGGAGGTAACTATGGCTACACCTTC,CANSEGGGGNYGYTF
TRBD2,NA,TRBJ2-3,TRBV10-3,TGTGCCATCAGTTTTGGCGGGGGGGCCGGGACAGATACGCAGTATTTT,CAISFGGGAGTDTQYF
TRBD2,few,TRBJ2-3,TRBV7-9,TGTGCCAGCAGCCAAGGACTAGCGGACACAGATACGCAGTATTTT,CASSQGLADTDTQYF
NA,NA,TRBJ2-2,TRBV7-9,TGTGCCAGCAGCTTATACACCGGGGAGCTGTTTTTT,CASSLYTGELFF
NA,few,TRBJ1-6,TRBV20-1,TGCGCCTCTCGGCAGGACGGTAATTCACCCCTCCACTTT,CASRQDGNSPLHF
NA,few,TRBJ1-6,TRBV7-8,TGTGCCAGCAGCTTACGTGTGGGTTCACCCCTCCACTTT,CASSLRVGSPLHF
TRBD1,once,TRBJ2-1,TRBV20-1,TGCAGTGCACCTGGACCGGGACAGGGATCCTACAATGAGCAGTTCTTC,CSAPGPGQGSYNEQFF
TRBD1,large,TRBJ1-2,TRBV11-2,TGTGCCAGCAGACCTACAGGGGGCTCCCCTCATGGCTACACCTTC,CASRPTGGSPHGYTF
NA,few,TRBJ2-2,TRBV11-2,TGTGCCAGCAGCTACCAGACGGTAGGCACCGGGGAGCTGTTTTTT,CASSYQTVGTGELFF
NA,NA,TRBJ2-6,TRBV27,TGTGCCAGCAGCCCATCCTGGGCCAACGTCCTGACTTTC,CASSPSWANVLTF
NA,NA,TRBJ1-1,TRBV19,TGTGCCAGTAGTATGGATCGGAGGGTAAGTGGTGAAGCTTTCTTT,CASSMDRRVSGEAFF
NA,NA,TRBJ1-5,TRBV6-2/TRBV6-3,TGTGCCAGCAGTTACTCGGCAGGGCAACAGCCCCAGCATTTT,CASSYSAGQQPQHF
NA,NA,TRBJ2-1,TRBV20-1,TGCAGTGCTAGCCCCGGACTCCTACAGTTCTTC,CSASPGLLQFF
TRBD2,once,TRBJ2-1,TRBV20-1,TGCAGTGCTAGAGAGCCGGGACTAGCGGGTCACAATGAGCAGTTCTTC,CSAREPGLAGHNEQFF
NA,NA,TRBJ2-5,TRBV20-1,TGCAGTGCTAGAGATCTCATAGAGACCCAGTACTTC,CSARDLIETQYF
NA,once,TRBJ2-5,TRBV7-9,TGTGCCAGCAGCTTAGCGGGGGCAGAAGAGACCCAGTACTTC,CASSLAGAEETQYF
TRBD2,NA,TRBJ2-3,TRBV28,TGTGCCACCCGGACTAGCGTGGCTAGCACAGATACGCAGTATTTT,CATRTSVASTDTQYF
NA,NA,TRBJ2-7,TRBV6-2/TRBV6-3,TGTGCCAGCAGATGGGACAAAAGCTCCTACGAGCAGTACTTC,CASRWDKSSYEQYF
NA,few,TRBJ1-2,TRBV10-3,TGTGCCATCAGCCCAGGGGTGGACTATGGCTACACCTTC,CAISPGVDYGYTF
NA,few,TRBJ1-5,TRBV2,TGTGCCAGCAGTGCGGGTAGCAATCAGCCCCAGCATTTT,CASSAGSNQPQHF
TRBD1,once,TRBJ2-3,TRBV6-2/TRBV6-3,TGTGCCAGCAGTTACTCACCGACCAGGGGGCAGTTCACAGATACGCAGTATTTT,CASSYSPTRGQFTDTQYF
TRBD2,NA,TRBJ2-2,TRBV27,TGTGCCAGCAGTCCCCCTTTGGGACTAGCGGGAGGGATAAACACCGGGGAGCTGTTTTTT,CASSPPLGLAGGINTGELFF
NA,NA,TRBJ1-5,TRBV3-1,TGTGCCAGCAGTCCCACGGGGGGCAATCAGCCCCAGCATTTT,CASSPTGGNQPQHF
NA,NA,TRBJ1-5,TRBV28,TGTGCCAGCAGTTTGATAGGTGGGGCCCAGCATTTT,CASSLIGGAQHF
TRBD2,NA,TRBJ2-7,TRBV20-1,TGCAGTGCTAGAGTGGCTAGCGGGAGGTCTGGGGAGCAGTACTTC,CSARVASGRSGEQYF
NA,NA,TRBJ2-5,TRBV14,TGTGCCAGTAATAGGGGGGGAGAGACCCAGTACTTC,CASNRGGETQYF
NA,NA,TRBJ2-5,TRBV5-1,TGCGCCAGCAGCTTGGAGGCCAGGGGAGCGGGGTTGCAGACCCAGTACTTC,CASSLEARGAGLQTQYF
NA,NA,TRBJ1-3,TRBV6-5,TGTGCCAGCAGTTACTCGACTCTGGCTAACTCTGGAAACACCATATATTTT,CASSYSTLANSGNTIYF
NA,NA,TRBJ2-5,TRBV12-3/TRBV12-4,TGTGCCAGCTCAACGGGGGCGGGGACATTCCAAGAGACCCAGTACTTC,CASSTGAGTFQETQYF
NA,once,TRBJ1-1,TRBV19,TGTGCCAGTAGCGATGCCCCTTTAAAGGGAACTGAAGCTTTCTTT,CASSDAPLKGTEAFF
NA,NA,TRBJ1-2,TRBV24-1,TGTGCCACCAGTGACACGACCTCGATCTATGGCTACACCTTC,CATSDTTSIYGYTF
NA,NA,TRBJ1-2,TRBV30,TGTGCCTGGAGTGGGGGGTTCGAGGGTTATGGCTACACCTTC,CAWSGGFEGYGYTF
NA,NA,TRBJ2-7,TRBV5-1,TGCGCCAGCAGCGCACCGGGACTGACTACCTACGAGCAGTACTTC,CASSAPGLTTYEQYF
TRBD2,NA,TRBJ2-3,TRBV6-1,TGTGCCAGCAACCCTAGCGGAGGGCCTAATACGCAGTATTTT,CASNPSGGPNTQYF
TRBD1,NA,TRBJ2-3,TRBV13,TGTGCCAGCAGCGCGAACAGGGGGCGTCCTACAGATACGCAGTATTTT,CASSANRGRPTDTQYF
NA,NA,TRBJ1-3,TRBV30,TGTGCCTGGACCACGGAGGGCGGAAACACCATATATTTT,CAWTTEGGNTIYF
NA,NA,TRBJ2-5,TRBV6-2/TRBV6-3,TGTGCCAGCAGTCCTACAACGCAAGAGACCCAGTACTTC,CASSPTTQETQYF
NA,few,TRBJ2-1,TRBV20-1,TGCAGTGCTAGAGCGGTCGCGGAGAAGCAGTTCTTC,CSARAVAEKQFF
NA,few,TRBJ1-2,TRBV7-3,TGTGCCAGCAGCTTGAACGGACGGTTCGAGGATGGCTACACCTTC,CASSLNGRFEDGYTF
NA,NA,TRBJ1-1,TRBV6-5,TGTGCCAGCAGTTACGACGTAAGAGCTTTCTTT,CASSYDVRAFF
NA,NA,TRBJ1-2,TRBV20-1,TGCAGTGCTAAACTCCTAAACTATGGCTACACCTTC,CSAKLLNYGYTF
TRBD1,NA,TRBJ1-1,TRBV6-1,TGTGCCAGCAAAGTACCGGGGGACAGGGTCACTGAAGCTTTCTTT,CASKVPGDRVTEAFF
NA,NA,TRBJ1-5,TRBV28,TGTGCCAGCAGTTTGTCCTGGAGATATAGCAATCAGCCCCAGCATTTT,CASSLSWRYSNQPQHF
NA,NA,TRBJ2-7,TRBV20-1,TGCAGTGCTAGAGAGACAGGGAGGTCCTACGAGCAGTACTTC,CSARETGRSYEQYF
TRBD1,NA,TRBJ1-2,TRBV24-1,TGTGCCACCAGTGATGACAGGGATGGCTACACCTTC,CATSDDRDGYTF
TRBD2,NA,TRBJ2-1,TRBV6-2/TRBV6-3,TGTGCCACCCAGACGGGAGGGCCGTACAATGAGCAGTTCTTC,CATQTGGPYNEQFF
NA,NA,TRBJ2-1,TRBV7-2,TGTGCCAGCAGCTTAGGTATCTACAATGAGCAGTTCTTC,CASSLGIYNEQFF
NA,NA,TRBJ1-2,TRBV19,TGTGCCAGTAGCCTAGGGAAGGACGGCTATGGCTACACCTTC,CASSLGKDGYGYTF
NA,once,TRBJ1-6,TRBV3-1,TGTGCCAGCAGCCAGACGAATTCACCCCTCCACTTT,CASSQTNSPLHF
NA,few,TRBJ1-5,TRBV28,TGTGCCAGCAGCCGTTTTTTAATCGGGAGTAGCAATCAGCCCCAGCATTTT,CASSRFLIGSSNQPQHF
NA,NA,TRBJ2-2,TRBV12-3/TRBV12-4,TGTGCCAGCAGCCTCAGGGGAGGGGAGCTGTTTTTT,CASSLRGGELFF
TRBD1,NA,TRBJ1-1,TRBV2,TGTGCCAGCGAGGGACAGTTGAACACTGAAGCTTTCTTT,CASEGQLNTEAFF